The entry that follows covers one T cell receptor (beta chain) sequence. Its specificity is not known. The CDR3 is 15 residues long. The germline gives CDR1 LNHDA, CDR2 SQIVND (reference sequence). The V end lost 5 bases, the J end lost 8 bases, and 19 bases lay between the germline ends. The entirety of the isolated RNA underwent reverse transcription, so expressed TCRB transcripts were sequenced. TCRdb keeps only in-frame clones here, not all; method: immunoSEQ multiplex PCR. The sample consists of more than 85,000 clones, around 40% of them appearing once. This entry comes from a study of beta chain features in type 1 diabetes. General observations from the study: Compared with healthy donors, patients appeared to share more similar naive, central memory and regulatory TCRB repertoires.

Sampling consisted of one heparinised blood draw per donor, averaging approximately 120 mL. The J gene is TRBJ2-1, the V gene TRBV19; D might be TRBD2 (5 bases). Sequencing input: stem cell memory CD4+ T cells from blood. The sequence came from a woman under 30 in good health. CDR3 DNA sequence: TGTGCCAGTAGTGAGACTATCTCGGAGTTCGATGAGCAGTTCTTC. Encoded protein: CASSETISEFDEQFF.